What follows is one T cell receptor beta chain and its context. Its antigen is currently unknown. This sample was taken from a study of response to subunit inactivated influenza vaccine. Study-level results: With each seasonal influenza vaccination, the authors suggested, few new T cells are recruited.

TCRdb reprocessed the RT-PCR reads via MiXCR and lists one record per CDR3 protein. This sample has roughly 500,000 distinct CDR3 sequences, with 16% found just once. The sequence was collected from a man aged 50-75 years who received an inactivated influenza vaccine. The source material was CD4+ T cells sorted from PBMCs, sampled approximately 25 months after vaccination.

The CDR3 region is CASIRTSGRLSGELFF. In nucleotides, the CDR3 is TGTGCCAGCATCCGGACTAGCGGGAGATTATCCGGGGAGCTGTTTTTT. The genes are TRBV7-2 and TRBJ2-2; 13 bases map to TRBD2. The CDR3 runs 16 residues. CDR1 SGHTA and CDR2 FQGNSA come from the germline V gene. The ends lost 7 bases at V and 6 bases at J; junction bases unmatched: 8.